This note documents a single T cell receptor beta chain sequence. There are 15 residues in the CDR3. CDR1 and CDR2 (germline): MNHEY, SMNVEV (reference sequence). Trimming removed 5 bases at V and 2 bases at J, with 13 bases between. The sample belongs to a study of shared clonotypes between healthy human individuals. Positive CCR7 selection of CD45RO-negative cells yielded the naive CD8 cells, and terminally differentiated effector memory CD45RA+ cells were excluded. The assay used deep level. Researchers divided each subset's genomic DNA evenly across several immunoSEQ plates. How the authors handled the data: Filtering differed because ImmunoSEQ produced junction-only sequences that carried no quality scores. Sequenced by immunoSEQ multiplex PCR; TCRdb stores in-frame clones only, minus some. The V and J calls and the clone size are those of that table, but D and trimming were determined from the DNA. The sample consists of hundreds of thousands of clones, 85% to 95% of them appearing once.

V and J are TRBV27 and TRBJ2-1; D is perhaps TRBD1 (5 bases). The receptor was isolated from a woman aged 25 to 39 in good health. Sample: naive CD8+ T cells sorted from blood. CDR3 bases: TGTGCCAGCAGTAAATCGACAGCCACCTACAATGAGCAGTTCTTC. This gives the protein CASSKSTATYNEQFF.